The 9 T cell receptor beta chains below all came from one sample that was sequenced in a study of blood T cell repertoires in COVID-19. The data were produced by immunoSEQ multiplex PCR, yet TCRdb's version contains in-frame clones alone and is incomplete. This sample yields about 88,000 clones, of which more than 75% are seen a single time; approximately 15% belongs to the top ten. Sequences were obtained from peripheral blood. Source of these receptors: a woman in her sixties or seventies with acute or convalescent COVID-19.

The chain joins TRBV29-1 to TRBJ1-1; 11 bases align to TRBD1. Looked up from germline, CDR1 is SQVTM and CDR2 is ANQGSEA. After removal of 6 bases from V and 2 bases from J, the junction contained 8 bases not matched to a gene. The CDR3 sequence is 15 residues long. This chain's CDR3 is CSVLGTGGSNTEAFF. CDR3 nucleotide sequence: TGCAGCGTGCTCGGGACAGGGGGTAGCAACACTGAAGCTTTCTTT.

The chain carries TRBV28 and TRBJ2-5; D is perhaps TRBD2 (7 bases). Germline loops: CDR1 MDHEN, CDR2 SYDVKM. The germline V and J ends were trimmed by 7 bases and 2 bases, with 20 bases remaining between them. CDR3 size: 16 residues. The CDR3: CASKRWRGRGQETQYF. The CDR3, as DNA: TGTGCCAGCAAACGCTGGCGGGGGAGGGGGCAAGAGACCCAGTACTTC.

The chain couples TRBV11-2 to TRBJ2-2; 8 bases match TRBD1. There are 14 residues in the CDR3. CDR1 and CDR2 from the germline V gene are SGHAT and FQNNGV. J was trimmed by 7 bases and V by 6 bases; bases with no gene match: 7. The CDR3 region has the DNA TGTGCCAGCAGGACCGGGACAGGCTACGGGGAGCTGTTTTTT. Translated: CASRTGTGYGELFF.

The chain recombines TRBV7-2 with TRBJ1-2; D gene unclear. Per germline, CDR1 SGHTA and CDR2 FQGNSA. Trimming stripped 7 bases from V and 0 bases from J, with 9 bases between. This CDR3 has 13 residues. CDR3 region: CASTSNPNYGYTF. The CDR3, as DNA: TGTGCCAGCACCTCTAACCCTAACTATGGCTACACCTTC. The variable domain in full, with the rest retrieved from reference TRBV7-2 and TRBJ1-2, is GAGVSQSPSNKVTEKGKDVELRCDPISGHTALYWYRQSLGQGLEFLIYFQGNSAPDKSGLPSDRFSAERTGGSVSTLTIQRTQQEDSAVYLCASTSNPNYGYTFGSGTRLTVV.

The chain has TRBV3-1 (or the pseudogene TRBV3-2) and TRBJ1-5; 7 bases are a match to TRBD1. Looked up from germline, CDR1 is LGHDT and CDR2 is YNNKEL (reference sequence). V shed 1 base and J 6 bases; nucleotides not matched to a gene: 6. The CDR3 totals 15 residues. CDR3 DNA: TGTGCCAGCAGCCAAGGAGCAGGGGGAGGTCAGCCCCAGCATTTT. Translated, it gives CASSQGAGGGQPQHF.

This sequence joins TRBV24-1 and TRBJ2-7; D ambiguous. The germline V gene encodes CDR1 KGHDR and CDR2 SFDVKD. The V end lost 12 bases, the J end lost 1 base, and 9 bases lay between the germline ends. This CDR3 is built from 11 residues. CDR3 coding DNA: TGTGCCGCGCTTGGTTCCTACGAGCAGTACGTC. The encoded protein is CAALGSYEQYV.

The chain links TRBV7-9 to TRBJ1-1; a possible D gene is TRBD1 (6 bases). CDR1 and CDR2 from the germline V gene are SEHNR and FQNEAQ (reference sequence). This CDR3 contains 13 residues. V gave up 3 bases and J gave up 4 bases, with 9 bases separating them. The CDR3 DNA reads as TGTGCCAGCAGCTTCGGGACAACCACTGAAGCTTTCTTT. Translated, it gives CASSFGTTTEAFF.

This chain connects TRBV5-4 to TRBJ2-3, with TRBD1 matching over 12 bases. V shed 4 bases, J shed 5 bases, and the junction held 8 bases outside the gene matches. This CDR3 contains 16 residues. The germline V gene encodes CDR1 SGHNT and CDR2 YYREEE (reference sequence). CDR3 amino acids: CASSRDGTGGLDTQYF. CDR3 coding DNA: TGTGCCAGCAGCCGAGATGGGACAGGGGGCTTAGATACGCAGTATTTT.

V gene TRBV12-3 or TRBV12-4 combines with J gene TRBJ2-1; unclear D gene. Trimming took 8 bases from V and 7 from J, leaving 6 bases between them. The CDR3 runs to 10 residues. The CDR3 spells CASGQNEQFF. For the CDR3, the DNA is TGTGCCAGCGGCCAGAATGAGCAGTTCTTC.